This T cell receptor (beta chain) was recovered during a study of T cells in Graves' hyperthyroidism and ophthalmopathy. RNA transcripts served as the template for amplifying TCR beta CDR3 regions. When the TCR CDR3 underwent first-round RT-PCR, the HTBI primer set was used. From the multiplex PCR reads, TCRdb called clonotypes with MiXCR, one entry per CDR3 protein. Here the sample spans 490,000 or so distinct CDR3 sequences, nearly 20% being singletons. This clonotype was counted at least ten times. Its antigen is undetermined. The CDR3 has 14 amino acids. Germline lookup yields CDR1 LGHDT and CDR2 YNNKEL (reference sequence). The V gene lost 2 bases and the J gene lost 4 bases, with 10 bases spanning the gap. Findings and caveats of the study: Among clonotypes expanded in thyroid above 0.001, most were also found in blood.

This sequence originates from a man between 35 and 55 years old with Graves' ophthalmopathy. The genes are TRBV3-1 and TRBJ2-3; D not certain. The sample comprised blood. The CDR3 sequence is CASSQNIRPDTQYF. The CDR3 DNA sequence: TGTGCCAGCAGCCAAAATATTAGGCCAGATACGCAGTATTTT.